This TCR beta chain appears in the sequencing data of a study of blood T cell repertoires in COVID-19. Study overall: Acute-phase and convalescent COVID-19 samples originated in the United States, Italy and Spain. Sources were T cells, B-cell-depleted T cells, or PBMCs; the material itself was cDNA or gDNA.

Original processing notes: Scientists estimated how many nucleated cells there were by amplifying reference gene primers. Sequencing was performed with immunoSEQ multiplex PCR; in TCRdb, only in-frame clones are kept and a portion is missing. V and J calls and clone size are as listed in that table; D and trimming were resolved from the DNA. This table holds over 150,000 clones, approximately 88% found once. This clone was seen once. The CDR3 is 16 amino acids. Trimming pared 4 bases from V and 3 bases from J, leaving 14 bases between. Germline-derived CDR1 and CDR2 are SGHTS and YDEGEE. Sequenced sample: peripheral blood. The sequence was collected from a man between 18 and 35 years old with active or convalescent COVID-19. The chain carries TRBV5-8 and TRBJ1-6, with D possibly being TRBD1 (5 bases). The CDR3 DNA reads as TGTGCCAGCAGCATACCCCCTAGGGGCTATAATTCACCCCTCCACTTT. As protein: CASSIPPRGYNSPLHF. The whole variable domain, remainder taken from reference TRBV5-8 and TRBJ1-6, is EAGVTQSPTHLIKTRGQQATLRCSPISGHTSVYWYQQALGLGLQFLLWYDEGEERNRGNFPPRFSGRQFPNYSSELNVNALELEDSALYLCASSIPPRGYNSPLHFGNGTRLTVT.